The clone carrying this T cell receptor (beta chain) was detected ten times or more. Its antigen is still unknown. This CDR3 region has 15 residues. Germline CDR1 SGHTA, CDR2 FQGNSA. V was clipped by 5 bases and J by 7 bases, with 15 bases between them. This record belongs to a study of T cells after posttransplantation cyclophosphamide. This table comes from immunoSEQ multiplex PCR, and its TCRdb copy is limited to in-frame clones, with some not included. The sample was found to contain roughly 2,600 clones, and every one recurs. General study findings and limits: Tissue-infiltrating T cells from skin or gut overlapped little with blood T cells. Recipient CMV seropositivity and CMV reactivation strongly tracked TRB clonality. Donor-recipient repertoire similarity was low at 1-2 months, rising over year one.

Cyclophosphamide on days +3 and +4 followed busulfan-fludarabine conditioning and a marrow graft. Here the sequenced sample was PBMCs, taken 30 days after allogeneic stem cell transplant with posttransplant cyclophosphamide. The V call is TRBV7-2, the J call TRBJ1-6; D might be TRBD1 (5 bases). This receptor was taken from a female patient aged 60 to 70 who received an allogeneic stem cell transplant from an unrelated donor, was CMV-positive, and had acute GVHD only. T cells may partly derive from the graft donor. CDR3 bases: TGTGCCAGCAGCCTGGAGAGAGGGGAGAATTCACCCCTCCACTTT. The encoded protein is CASSLERGENSPLHF.